A single T cell receptor (beta chain) is shown here with its context. This clonotype was observed a handful of times. Its target antigen remains unknown. Base qualities are not recorded, but no much larger clone differs from it by a single base. Deletion took 6 bases off V and 3 bases off J, with a span of 11 bases between the germline ends. CDR1 and CDR2 are read off the germline V gene (reference sequence) as DFQATT and SNEGSKA. The CDR3 covers 12 residues, taking in both the cysteine and the phenylalanine. Just CDR3 DNA is preserved here, 36 bases in frame from base 1. This sample is part of a study of identical twins (dated by TCRdb to 2015 to 2016). At the level of the whole study: To test whether fetal clonotypes persist, the study used deep sequencing on TCR alpha and beta repertoires from monozygotic twins, unrelated adults of various ages, and cord blood. To rule out contamination, replicate twin experiments were performed at different times with different library preparation protocols.

Libraries were constructed by 5' RACE. Sequencing instrument: Illumina HiSeq 2000. Template switching introduced a universal primer binding site; the final cDNA contained a unique molecular identifier, enabling accurate counting of TCR cDNA molecules. First-strand cDNA for TCR alpha and beta chains was synthesized from specific primers in the conserved constant-segment region. To control for contamination, every cDNA library was double barcoded, receiving both a SMART-Mk sample barcode and Illumina barcodes. TruSeq adapter sequences along with Illumina sample barcodes were introduced in two successive PCR steps. TCR alpha and beta cDNA libraries were sequenced on the Illumina HiSeq platform with custom primers. The authors processed their data as follows. MiGEC processed the raw reads to extract unique molecular identifiers, while MiXCR was used to determine the CDR3 positions. Recombination models were inferred per individual with the repgenHMM and IGoR tools using an EM algorithm. Shared clonotypes were analyzed with the tcR package in R, and sharing was normalized by the product of cloneset sizes. To study raw recombination without the effects of thymic and clonal selection, out-of-frame nonproductive sequences were analyzed. The public reads were run again by TCRdb, first through fastp at Q25 and then through MiXCR, and only productive beta chains were kept. Rows with one shared CDR3 protein collapse into an entry with the most common genes and DNA. TCRdb's processing, not the authors' own work, is the source of the V and J calls. For this sample there are fewer than 800,000 distinct CDR3 sequences; about 7.1% appear just once. The ten largest account for around 1.6% of the sample.

Beyond this particular receptor, the publication reports: Compared with coincidental sharing between unrelated individuals, an excess of low generation-probability sequences was observed among out-of-frame TCR alpha sequences shared between twins. Conclusions relied on cross-sectional statistical analysis, since the same donors could not be followed over many years. Excess twin sharing in beta out-of-frame sequences was weaker because fewer shared sequences lowered the signal-to-noise ratio. Zero-insertion analyses could be partly confounded by invariant T cells such as MAIT and iNKT, though diverse VJ usage argued against such confounding for most clonotypes. Recombination models systematically underestimated out-of-frame TCR alpha sharing in monozygotic twins but agreed with sharing between unrelated individuals. Fewer insertions were carried by abundant cord blood beta clonotypes; a weaker similar trend was observed in young adult naive repertoires, while no such trend was observed in memory repertoires.

Only healthy Caucasian donors were included. Three pairs of female monozygotic twins, all aged 18 to 29 years, were included in the twin cohort. RNA for TCR libraries was isolated from peripheral blood mononuclear cells. These data were also reused for a study on yellow fever vaccine responses in identical twins. Drawing on the second study: According to the authors, in identical twins the way T cells responded to vaccination appeared partly convergent and partly personalized. In the study, vaccine-responding T cell clones were precisely tracked in identical twins.

Recombination joined TRBV20-1 with TRBJ1-2; 6 matching bases give a weak D call of TRBD1. Material: PBMCs. This sequence was found in a woman aged 18-29 years in good health. DNA sequence: TGCAGTGCACACAGGGAGGACTATGGCTACACCTTC. Its protein is CSAHREDYGYTF.